This TCR beta chain was identified in a study of OX40 agonist ivuxolimab in advanced cancers. The protocol was immunoSEQ multiplex PCR, while the TCRdb copy is restricted to in-frame clones and leaves out a portion. The table includes roughly 67,000 clones, 70% to 90% detected once. The CDR3 sequence is 15 residues long. CDR1 is SGHRS, CDR2 YFSETQ, per germline. The V gene lost 0 bases and the J gene lost 0 bases, with 7 bases spanning the gap. J is TRBJ1-5 and V is TRBV5-1; D ambiguous. This sequence originates from an adult with an advanced solid tumor such as melanoma, head and neck, liver or kidney cancer. This specimen was CD4+ or CD8+ T cells sorted from blood, taken in a trial of the OX40 agonist ivuxolimab. The CDR3, as DNA: TGCGCCAGCAGCTTGGAGGGATCTAGCAATCAGCCCCAGCATTTT. Translating it yields CASSLEGSSNQPQHF.